These 27 T cell receptor beta chains share one sample of origin, sequenced in a study of glioma-infiltrating T cells. The iRepertoire nested amplicon-rescue multiplex PCR amplified TCR alpha and beta CDR3s from RNA. TCRdb fed the multiplex PCR reads into MiXCR, producing one record per CDR3 protein. This table holds 150,000 to 200,000 distinct CDR3 sequences, approximately 30% found once. The specimen was glioma tissue, nonneoplastic brain tissue, or PBMCs (not recorded which). All receptors derive from a human donor with low-grade glioma or glioblastoma, undergoing nonglioma brain surgery, or in good health (not recorded which).

This clonotype was seen many times. This rearrangement joins TRBV20-1 to TRBJ1-5; D is uncertain. The V gene lost 3 bases and the J gene lost 6 bases, with 21 bases spanning the gap. Germline assignment: CDR1 DFQATT and CDR2 SNEGSKA (reference sequence). This CDR3 spans 16 amino acids. The CDR3 DNA follows: TGCAGTGCTAGCAATCCGGTATCACGCATCGGTCAGCCCCAGCATTTT. As protein: CSASNPVSRIGQPQHF.

The chain employs TRBV7-6 and TRBJ2-1, with 12 nucleotides matching TRBD2. The junction had 9 bases not matched to a gene; V was cut back by 4 bases and J by 11 bases. The length of the CDR3 is 15 residues. Germline V gene data show CDR1 as SGHVS and CDR2 as FNYEAQ. Written as DNA, the CDR3 is TGTGCCAGCAGCTCCCGGACTAGCGGGAATAATAAGCAGTTCTTC. It encodes CASSSRTSGNNKQFF.

This clonotype appeared many times. The chain is built from TRBV4-1 and TRBJ2-7, with D possibly TRBD2 on 5 matching bases. Per germline, CDR1 MGHRA and CDR2 YSYEKL. The CDR3 has 14 amino acids. V was pared by 0 bases and J by 3 bases, with 9 bases between. In DNA, the CDR3 is TGCGCCAGCAGCCAAGAGCGTCGGGGCTACGAGCAGTACTTC. It is translated as CASSQERRGYEQYF.

This chain connects TRBV24-1 to TRBJ1-2; D gene unclear. V was trimmed by 3 bases and J by 3 bases, leaving 16 bases between them. The CDR3 runs 16 residues. Germline CDR1 reads KGHDR; CDR2 reads SFDVKD. This chain's CDR3 is CATSDRRLGGDYGYTF. The CDR3 bases are TGTGCCACCAGTGATCGAAGGTTAGGAGGCGACTATGGCTACACCTTC.

The chain carries TRBV6-5 and TRBJ2-7, with 12 bases that match TRBD2. Germline V gives CDR1 MNHEY, CDR2 SVGAGI. J gave up 0 bases and V 5 bases, and 11 bases lay outside the gene matches. The CDR3 length is 18 residues. The CDR3 spells CASSPGLAGFGDSYEQYF. CDR3 in DNA: TGTGCCAGCAGTCCGGGACTAGCGGGTTTTGGGGACTCCTACGAGCAGTACTTC.

This clonotype has only a few counts. V and J are TRBV3-1 and TRBJ2-5; D gene uncertain. This CDR3 is 11 amino acids long. V was clipped by 7 bases and J by 4 bases, with 7 bases between them. The V gene's germline CDR1 is LGHDT and CDR2 YNNKEL (reference sequence). CDR3 coding DNA: TGTGCCAGCACTCTCCGAGAGACCCAGTACTTC. As protein: CASTLRETQYF.

The CDR3 reads CASSYPGLAGDPHPNEQFF. The CDR3 coding sequence is TGTGCCAGCAGTTACCCTGGACTAGCGGGAGACCCCCACCCCAATGAGCAGTTCTTC. The rearrangement joins TRBV6-6 to TRBJ2-1, with TRBD2 matching over 13 bases. Germline V CDR1 and CDR2: MNHNY, SVGAGI (reference sequence). CDR3 length: 19 amino acids. The ends lost 2 bases at V and 6 bases at J; junction bases unmatched: 13.

The chain carries TRBV27 and TRBJ2-7; 9 bases match TRBD1. The CDR3 totals 14 residues. CDR1 is MNHEY, CDR2 SMNVEV, per germline (reference sequence). V dropped 6 bases and J dropped 7; count of bases not matched to a gene: 10. The CDR3 sequence is CASRPGQGSWEQYF. The CDR3 bases are TGTGCCAGCAGACCGGGACAGGGAAGTTGGGAGCAGTACTTC.

The sample holds many counts of this clonotype. The V and J genes are TRBV15 and TRBJ2-5, with no clear D. V was pared by 1 base and J by 5 bases, with 11 bases between. CDR1 and CDR2 from the germline V gene are LNHNV and YYDKDF (reference sequence). The CDR3 loop spans 14 amino acids. CDR3 sequence reads: CATSRVRGFETQYF. Here the CDR3 DNA reads TGTGCCACCAGCAGAGTACGAGGTTTTGAGACCCAGTACTTC.

This clonotype was counted at least ten times. The CDR3 reads CATSRRDSGSGANVLTF. The CDR3 nucleotides read TGTGCCACCAGTCGTCGGGACTCCGGCTCTGGGGCCAACGTCCTGACTTTC. The chain couples TRBV24-1 to TRBJ2-6; D perhaps matches TRBD2 (6 bases). The CDR3 has 17 amino acids. CDR1 is KGHDR and CDR2 is SFDVKD in the germline V gene. Trimming removed 6 bases at V and 0 bases at J, with 14 bases between.

This clonotype was found many times. The rearrangement links TRBV6-2 or TRBV6-3 to TRBJ2-7; possible D gene TRBD1, 6 bases. Germline V gives CDR1 MNHEY, CDR2 SVGEGT. Trimming cost V 4 bases and J 0 bases, with 10 bases left between them. The CDR3 is made up of 14 amino acids. CDR3 loop: CASSWTVSSYEQYF. In DNA form, the CDR3 reads TGTGCCAGCAGTTGGACAGTAAGCTCCTACGAGCAGTACTTC.

Note on this clonotype: A much larger clone sits a single nucleotide away, making a read error possible. The DNA for the CDR3 is TGTGCCAGCAGCCAGGGGGGGAGCAGGCAGTACTTC. It yields the protein CASSQGGSRQYF. The chain couples TRBV7-2 to TRBJ2-7, with D perhaps being TRBD1 or TRBD2 (7 bases each). V lost 5 bases, J lost 9 bases, and 14 bases lay in between. The germline V gene encodes CDR1 SGHTA and CDR2 FQGNSA. The CDR3 is made up of 12 amino acids.

The gene calls are TRBV27 and TRBJ1-1; D is ambiguous. CDR1 and CDR2 from the germline V gene are MNHEY and SMNVEV (reference sequence). The CDR3 length is 12 residues. V gave up 6 bases and J gave up 1 base, with 6 bases separating them. The DNA of the CDR3 is TGTGCCAGCAGCAAAGAGAACACTGAAGCTTTCTTT. Its protein is CASSKENTEAFF.

V is TRBV5-4 and J is TRBJ2-1; tentatively, D is TRBD2 (6 bases). With 0 bases removed from V and 7 bases from J, the gap between germline ends came to 14 bases. CDR1 and CDR2 (germline): SGHNT, YYREEE (reference sequence). This CDR3 has 15 residues. Here the CDR3 DNA reads TGTGCCAGCAGCTTGGAACGGTCGGGGGTAAATGAGCAGTTCTTC. It codes for CASSLERSGVNEQFF.

This clonotype was seen only once. Being one base from a much bigger clone, this may be a read error. This sequence joins TRBV7-9 and TRBJ2-7; 7 positions agree with TRBD1. There are 15 residues in the CDR3. Germline V gene sequence: CDR1 SEHNR, CDR2 FQNEAQ (reference sequence). In nucleotides, the CDR3 is TGTGCCGGCAGCTCGGGGACAGCATCTTTCTACGAGCAGTACTTC. Residues: CAGSSGTASFYEQYF.

This clonotype was counted ten times or more. V is TRBV10-2 and J is TRBJ2-3; D unclear. V was pared by 5 bases and J by 4 bases, with 13 bases between. Germline CDR1 WSHSY, CDR2 SAAADI. The length of the CDR3 is 14 residues. DNA for the CDR3: TGCGCCAGCAGTAGGGTCAGCAGCTCAGATACGCAGTATTTT. Amino acid sequence: CASSRVSSSDTQYF.

This clonotype was recorded at least ten times. The genes are TRBV7-2 and TRBJ1-5; tentatively, D is TRBD1 (5 bases). V was trimmed by 4 bases and J by 0 bases, leaving 10 bases between them. This CDR3 is 15 amino acids long. The germline gives CDR1 SGHTA, CDR2 FQGNSA. The CDR3 loop is CASSSDSHSNQPQHF. DNA of the CDR3: TGTGCCAGCAGCTCTGACAGTCATAGCAATCAGCCCCAGCATTTT.

A remark on this clonotype: This may arise from a read error, as a much more abundant clone is one base away. The V gene is TRBV5-4, the J gene TRBJ1-5; tentatively, D is TRBD1 (5 bases). Germline V gene data show CDR1 as SGHNT and CDR2 as YYREEE (reference sequence). The CDR3 contains 13 residues. The V end lost 7 bases, the J end lost 3 bases, and 11 bases lay between the germline ends. The CDR3 loop reads CASGWGDNQPQHF. CDR3 bases: TGTGCCAGCGGTTGGGGGGACAATCAGCCCCAGCATTTT.

In this sample, this clonotype turned up a few times. The CDR3 loop is CASRPPAVDTIYF. In nucleotides, the CDR3 is TGTGCCAGCAGACCTCCGGCCGTGGACACCATATATTTT. The genes are TRBV12-3 or TRBV12-4 and TRBJ1-3, with D unresolved. The CDR3 consists of 13 residues. Trimming pared 6 bases from V and 8 bases from J, leaving 14 bases between.

The V call is TRBV6-2 or TRBV6-3, the J call TRBJ2-5, with 9 positions matching TRBD1. The V segment lost 5 bases and the J segment 4 bases; nucleotides outside the gene matches: 8. The CDR3 spans 15 residues. Germline CDR1 is MNHEY and CDR2 is SVGEGT. This CDR3 is CASSHGTGFGETQYF. In DNA form, the CDR3 reads TGTGCCAGCAGTCACGGGACAGGGTTCGGAGAGACCCAGTACTTC.

There are many counts of this clonotype. This chain links TRBV18 with TRBJ2-3, with D unclear. Trimming removed 0 bases at V and 1 base at J, with 5 bases between. Germline-derived CDR1 and CDR2 are KGHSH and LQKENI. CDR3 size: 14 residues. The CDR3 region is CASSPPQGTDTQYF. The CDR3 region has the DNA TGTGCCAGCTCACCACCCCAGGGCACAGATACGCAGTATTTT.

This clonotype was counted at least ten times. V usage is TRBV18 and J usage is TRBJ1-5; D gene unclear. Germline CDR1 reads KGHSH; CDR2 reads LQKENI. Trimming left V 2 bases short and J 5 bases short, with 13 bases between. The CDR3 covers 15 residues. The CDR3 reads CASSPYSGLDQPQHF. The CDR3 DNA sequence: TGTGCCAGCTCACCATATTCGGGGTTGGATCAGCCCCAGCATTTT.

CDR3 DNA: TGCAGTGCAAGACTAGCGGGACACGCAGATACGCAGTATTTT. Translation: CSARLAGHADTQYF. This rearrangement joins TRBV20-1 to TRBJ2-3; 11 bases are a match to TRBD2. The ends lost 6 bases at V and 4 bases at J; junction bases unmatched: 6. Looked up from germline, CDR1 is DFQATT and CDR2 is SNEGSKA (reference sequence). The CDR3 covers 14 residues.

This clonotype was found many times. The rearrangement uses TRBV6-4 and TRBJ1-1; D gene uncertain. V was trimmed by 6 bases and J by 2 bases, leaving 10 bases between them. CDR3 length: 13 residues. CDR1 and CDR2 (germline): MRHNA, SNTAGT. CDR3 nucleotides: TGTGCCAGCAGGGAAACAGCAAACACTGAAGCTTTCTTT. This sequence encodes CASRETANTEAFF.

The rearrangement uses TRBV4-3 and TRBJ2-1; D is possibly TRBD1 (5 bases). The germline CDR1 and CDR2 sequences are LGHNA and YSLEER. This CDR3 contains 18 residues. Trimming took 4 bases from V and 7 from J, leaving 26 bases between them. Here the CDR3 DNA reads TGCGCCAGCAGCCGGATTGCGACCACCGGGCGGCCAGGGAATGAGCAGTTCTTC. Its translation: CASSRIATTGRPGNEQFF.

This clonotype was recorded many times. V gene TRBV4-3 combines with J gene TRBJ1-1; D remains unclear. The length of the CDR3 is 14 residues. The germline V gene has CDR1 LGHNA and CDR2 YSLEER. V lost 3 bases, J lost 4 bases, and 12 bases lay in between. The CDR3 sequence is CASSHRGGSTEAFF. In nucleotides, the CDR3 is TGCGCCAGCAGCCATCGAGGTGGATCCACTGAAGCTTTCTTT.

This clonotype was seen repeatedly, ten times or more. The J gene is TRBJ1-2, the V gene TRBV2, with D possibly being TRBD1 (6 bases). Germline V gene sequence: CDR1 SNHLY, CDR2 FYNNEI. Trimming pared 5 bases from V and 8 bases from J, leaving 12 bases between. The length of the CDR3 is 12 residues. The CDR3 loop reads CASSTNREGYTF. The CDR3 DNA reads TGTGCCAGCAGTACCAACAGGGAAGGCTACACCTTC.